This T cell receptor beta chain stems from a study of siplizumab effects on memory and regulatory T cells. Here immunoSEQ multiplex PCR was the method, and the copy in TCRdb shows in-frame clones only, minus some. The sample records tens of thousands of clones, around 97% being singletons. The ends were cut back, 3 bases at V and 1 base at J, with 10 bases in the middle. This CDR3 region has 15 residues. CDR1 and CDR2 (germline): SEHNR, FQNEAQ (reference sequence). This clone appeared a single time. What it binds is unknown. The study's findings and limits: It was not possible to assign a naive or memory phenotype to roughly 80-96% of proliferating CD4+ or CD8+ clones. A minor share of alloreactive clones matched unstimulated subsets. Siplizumab led to significantly less abundant alloreactive sequences that could be traced back to unstimulated CD4+ memory cells.

Sequencing was done on a sample of naive CD8+ T cells sorted from blood. V is TRBV7-9 and J is TRBJ2-1; no reliable D call. This clonotype was obtained from a human donor in good health. CDR3 amino acids: CASSFGDSSYNEQFF. CDR3 nucleotides: TGTGCCAGCAGCTTCGGCGACTCTTCCTACAATGAGCAGTTCTTC.